This entry is about one T cell receptor beta chain. The antigen remains unidentified. This sample is part of a study of cytomegalovirus exposure and HLA in healthy donors. PCR employed 60 Vbeta and 13 Jbeta primers. Only in-frame clones appear in the TCRdb table, and some are missing; sequencing was by immunoSEQ multiplex PCR. This repertoire shows about 170,000 clones, 77% found once; its top ten account for roughly 3%. Whole-study results and caveats: As confirmed in vitro, three CMV-associated chains were specific for CMV antigens. Association of 16,951 TCR beta sequences with HLA alleles was found at 0.05 false discovery rate in a later analysis.

Trimming cost V 8 bases and J 0 bases, with 11 bases left between them. Germline V lookup: CDR1 LNHDA, CDR2 SQIVND (reference sequence). The CDR3 sequence is 15 residues long. V and J are TRBV19 and TRBJ2-6, with D possibly being TRBD1 (6 bases). The source of this sequence is a female donor in good health and CMV-seronegative. Sequencing was carried out using PBMCs. For the CDR3, the DNA is TGTGCCAGTGGACAGCTGAGCTCTGGGGCCAACGTCCTGACTTTC. Its translation is CASGQLSSGANVLTF.